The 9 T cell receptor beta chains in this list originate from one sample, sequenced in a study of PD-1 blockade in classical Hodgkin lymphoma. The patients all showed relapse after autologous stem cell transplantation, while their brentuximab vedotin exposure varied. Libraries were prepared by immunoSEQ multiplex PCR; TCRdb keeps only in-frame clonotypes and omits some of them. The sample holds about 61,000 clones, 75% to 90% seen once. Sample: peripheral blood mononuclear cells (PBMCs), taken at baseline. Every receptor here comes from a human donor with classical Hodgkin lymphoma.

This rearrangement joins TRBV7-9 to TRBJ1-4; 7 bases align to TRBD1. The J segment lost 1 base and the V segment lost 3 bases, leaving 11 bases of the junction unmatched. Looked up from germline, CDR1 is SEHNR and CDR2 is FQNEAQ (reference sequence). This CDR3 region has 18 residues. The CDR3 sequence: CASSFHYEGAVTNEKLFF. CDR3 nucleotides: TGTGCCAGCAGCTTCCATTATGAGGGGGCGGTAACTAATGAAAAACTGTTTTTT.

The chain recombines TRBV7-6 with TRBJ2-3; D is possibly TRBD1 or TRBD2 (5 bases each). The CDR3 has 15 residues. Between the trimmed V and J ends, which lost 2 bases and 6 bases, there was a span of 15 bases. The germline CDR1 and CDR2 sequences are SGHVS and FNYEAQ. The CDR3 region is CASSLNVGESDTQYF. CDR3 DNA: TGTGCCAGCAGCTTAAACGTGGGGGAATCGGATACGCAGTATTTT. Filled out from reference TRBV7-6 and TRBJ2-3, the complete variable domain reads GAGVSQSPRYKVTKRGQDVALRCDPISGHVSLYWYRQALGQGPEFLTYFNYEAQQDKSGLPNDRFSAERPEGSISTLTIQRTEQRDSAMYRCASSLNVGESDTQYFGPGTRLTVL.

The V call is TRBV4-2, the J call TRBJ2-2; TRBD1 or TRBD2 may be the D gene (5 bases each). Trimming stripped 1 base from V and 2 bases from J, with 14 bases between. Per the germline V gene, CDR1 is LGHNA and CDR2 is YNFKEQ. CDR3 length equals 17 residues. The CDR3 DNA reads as TGTGCCAGCAGCCAAGCCCGGGGCAGGCTAAACACCGGGGAGCTGTTTTTT. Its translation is CASSQARGRLNTGELFF.

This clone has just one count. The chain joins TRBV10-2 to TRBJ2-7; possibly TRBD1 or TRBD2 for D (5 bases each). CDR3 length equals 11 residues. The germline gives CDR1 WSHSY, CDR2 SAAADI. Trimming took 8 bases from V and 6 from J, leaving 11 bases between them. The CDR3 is CASGGRSEQYF. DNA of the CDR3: TGCGCCAGCGGGGGAAGAAGCGAGCAGTACTTC.

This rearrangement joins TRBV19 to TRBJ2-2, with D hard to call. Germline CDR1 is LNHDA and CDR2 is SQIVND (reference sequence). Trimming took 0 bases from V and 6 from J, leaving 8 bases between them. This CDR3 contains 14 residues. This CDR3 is CASSIDLGAGELFF. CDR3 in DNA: TGTGCCAGTAGTATAGATCTTGGGGCCGGGGAGCTGTTTTTT. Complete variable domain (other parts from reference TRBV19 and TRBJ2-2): DGGITQSPKYLFRKEGQNVTLSCEQNLNHDAMYWYRQDPGQGLRLIYYSQIVNDFQKGDIAEGYSVSREKKESFPLTVTSAQKNPTAFYLCASSIDLGAGELFFGEGSRLTVL.

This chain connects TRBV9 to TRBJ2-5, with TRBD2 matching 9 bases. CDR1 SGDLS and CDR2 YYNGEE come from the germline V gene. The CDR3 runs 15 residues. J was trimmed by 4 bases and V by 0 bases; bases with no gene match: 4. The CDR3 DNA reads TGTGCCAGCAGCGTAGGTAGCGGGGGACCAGAGACCCAGTACTTC. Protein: CASSVGSGGPETQYF.

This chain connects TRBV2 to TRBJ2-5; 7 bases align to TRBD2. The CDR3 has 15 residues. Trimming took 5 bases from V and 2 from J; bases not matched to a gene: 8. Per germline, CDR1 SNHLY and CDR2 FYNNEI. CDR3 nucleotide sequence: TGTGCCAGCAGTCAGACTAGCCTGGGACAAGAGACCCAGTACTTC. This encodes CASSQTSLGQETQYF.

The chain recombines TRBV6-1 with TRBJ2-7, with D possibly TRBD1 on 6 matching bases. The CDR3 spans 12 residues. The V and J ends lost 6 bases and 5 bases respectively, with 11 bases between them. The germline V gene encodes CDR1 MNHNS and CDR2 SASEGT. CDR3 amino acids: CASSAGDHEQYF. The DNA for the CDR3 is TGTGCCAGCAGCGCAGGGGACCACGAGCAGTACTTC.

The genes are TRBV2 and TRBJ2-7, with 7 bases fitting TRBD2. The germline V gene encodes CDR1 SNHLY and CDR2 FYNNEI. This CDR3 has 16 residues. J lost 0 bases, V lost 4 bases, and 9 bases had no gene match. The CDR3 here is CASSGGGSWASYEQYF. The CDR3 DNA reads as TGTGCCAGCAGTGGGGGGGGAAGCTGGGCCTCCTACGAGCAGTACTTC.